Listed below are T cell receptor beta chains from one sample, sequenced in a study of OX40 agonist ivuxolimab in advanced cancers. Only in-frame clones appear in the TCRdb table, and some are missing; sequencing was by immunoSEQ multiplex PCR. The sample includes some 74,000 clones, approximately 92% of them seen just once. The sequencing here drew on CD4+ or CD8+ T cells sorted from blood, taken in a trial of the OX40 agonist ivuxolimab. These receptors came from an adult with an advanced solid tumor such as melanoma, head and neck, liver or kidney cancer. CDR3s include the opening cysteine and the closing phenylalanine or tryptophan. The D gene is left open where the match is weak. Expanded clones are given a class, and other clones once, few, many or no size at all.

j_call | cdr3_length | clone_size | d_call | v_call | cdr3_aa | cdr3_nt
TRBJ2-1 | 16 | - | - | TRBV25-1 | CASSSSGTNIGNEQFF | TGTGCCAGCAGTAGCTCCGGGACAAACATCGGGAATGAGCAGTTCTTC
TRBJ1-3 | 12 | - | - | TRBV5-1 | CASSLEGNTIYF | TGCGCCAGCAGCTTGGAAGGAAACACCATATATTTT
TRBJ2-7 | 13 | - | - | TRBV18 | CASKGDLAYEQYF | TGTGCCAGCAAGGGGGACTTAGCCTACGAGCAGTACTTC
TRBJ2-1 | 13 | - | TRBD2 | TRBV2 | CAISGTSYNEQFF | TGTGCCATTAGCGGGACCTCCTACAATGAGCAGTTCTTC
TRBJ2-5 | 15 | once | TRBD1 | TRBV12-5 | CASGLRTGHRETQYF | TGTGCTAGTGGTTTACGGACAGGGCATCGGGAGACCCAGTACTTC
TRBJ2-7 | 10 | - | - | TRBV29-1 | CSVVVDEQYF | TGCAGCGTTGTTGTCGACGAGCAGTACTTC
TRBJ1-4 | 13 | - | - | TRBV5-1 | CASSLEGNEKLFF | TGCGCCAGCAGCTTGGAGGGGAATGAAAAACTGTTTTTT
TRBJ2-1 | 16 | once | - | TRBV4-1 | CASSQTPLGAYNEQFF | TGCGCCAGCAGCCAGACCCCATTGGGGGCCTACAATGAGCAGTTCTTC
TRBJ2-7 | 13 | once | - | TRBV12-1 | CASNTLARYEQYF | TGTGCCAGCAACACCTTGGCCCGTTACGAGCAGTACTTC
TRBJ2-5 | 14 | - | - | TRBV19 | CASSAGPHSETQYF | TGTGCCAGTAGTGCGGGTCCACACTCGGAGACCCAGTACTTC
TRBJ2-3 | 14 | once | - | TRBV7-9 | CASTLLGGTDTQYF | TGTGCCAGCACCTTACTAGGGGGCACAGATACGCAGTATTTT
TRBJ1-4 | 13 | - | TRBD1 | TRBV2 | CASSGQGGEKLFF | TGTGCCAGCAGTGGACAGGGTGGAGAAAAACTGTTTTTT
TRBJ2-2 | 15 | - | - | TRBV11-2 | CASSLDLWPNGELFF | TGTGCCAGCAGCTTAGATCTTTGGCCGAACGGGGAGCTGTTTTTT
TRBJ2-5 | 14 | - | - | TRBV28 | CASSLGNPRETQYF | TGTGCCAGCAGTTTAGGGAACCCCAGAGAGACCCAGTACTTC
TRBJ2-7 | 14 | - | - | TRBV10-1 | CARKWRSSLCEQYF | TGCGCCAGAAAGTGGAGGAGCAGCCTCTGCGAGCAGTACTTC
TRBJ2-2 | 15 | - | - | TRBV21-1 | CASPGYSRDTGELFF | TGTGCCAGTCCAGGGTATAGCCGCGACACCGGGGAGCTGTTTTTT
TRBJ1-1 | 14 | - | - | TRBV5-6 | CASRVDSMNTEAFF | TGTGCCAGCAGGGTGGACAGCATGAACACTGAAGCTTTCTTT
TRBJ2-7 | 12 | - | TRBD2 | TRBV7-9 | CASSQTSGGSYF | TGTGCCAGCAGCCAGACTAGCGGGGGCTCGTACTTC
TRBJ2-3 | 16 | - | TRBD2 | TRBV5-1 | CASSLFSGLAADTQYF | TGCGCCAGCAGCTTGTTCTCTGGACTAGCTGCAGATACGCAGTATTTT
TRBJ1-5 | 13 | - | - | TRBV7-2 | CASSLDSRQPQHF | TGTGCCAGCAGCTTAGATAGCAGGCAGCCCCAGCATTTT
TRBJ2-5 | 14 | - | - | TRBV11-2 | CASSPNPNQETQYF | TGTGCCAGCAGCCCTAACCCAAACCAAGAGACCCAGTACTTC
TRBJ1-1 | 14 | few | - | TRBV6-5 | CASRIQGMNTEAFF | TGTGCCAGCAGGATACAGGGTATGAACACTGAAGCTTTCTTT
TRBJ2-1 | 14 | few | TRBD1 | TRBV29-1 | CSVDGTGSYNEQFF | TGCAGCGTAGACGGGACAGGGTCCTACAATGAGCAGTTCTTC
TRBJ2-5 | 14 | once | TRBD1 | TRBV9 | CASSPGTGRETQYF | TGTGCCAGCAGCCCAGGGACAGGGAGGGAGACCCAGTACTTC
TRBJ1-4 | 13 | - | - | TRBV30 | CALTGTISGKLFF | TGTGCCCTAACCGGGACCATCTCTGGAAAACTGTTTTTT
TRBJ1-5 | 14 | - | - | TRBV30 | CAWSVVTNSGPQHF | TGTGCCTGGAGTGTAGTTACCAACAGCGGGCCCCAGCATTTT
TRBJ1-2 | 14 | - | - | TRBV27 | CASSLSSGYGGYTF | TGTGCCAGCAGTTTATCATCCGGGTATGGTGGCTACACCTTC
TRBJ2-2 | 17 | - | TRBD2 | TRBV2 | CASSLRLAGFGAGELFF | TGTGCCAGCAGTCTTCGCCTAGCGGGCTTCGGGGCCGGGGAGCTGTTTTTT
TRBJ1-2 | 13 | - | TRBD1 | TRBV28 | CASRAGQGLGYTF | TGTGCCAGCAGGGCGGGACAGGGGCTTGGCTACACCTTC
TRBJ2-1 | 15 | - | - | TRBV5-8 | CASSLEGTREAVRFF | TGTGCCAGCAGCTTGGAAGGGACGCGAGAGGCAGTGAGGTTCTTC
TRBJ2-2 | 17 | - | TRBD2 | TRBV18 | CASSPRLAGKAPGELFF | TGTGCCAGCTCACCACGGTTAGCGGGAAAGGCCCCCGGGGAGCTGTTTTTT
TRBJ1-2 | 14 | - | - | TRBV5-1 | CASSLLGQAGGYTF | TGCGCCAGCAGCTTGTTGGGGCAGGCTGGGGGCTACACCTTC
TRBJ2-7 | 13 | - | - | TRBV2 | CASRAEGLGEQYF | TGTGCCAGCAGGGCGGAGGGTCTGGGGGAGCAGTACTTC